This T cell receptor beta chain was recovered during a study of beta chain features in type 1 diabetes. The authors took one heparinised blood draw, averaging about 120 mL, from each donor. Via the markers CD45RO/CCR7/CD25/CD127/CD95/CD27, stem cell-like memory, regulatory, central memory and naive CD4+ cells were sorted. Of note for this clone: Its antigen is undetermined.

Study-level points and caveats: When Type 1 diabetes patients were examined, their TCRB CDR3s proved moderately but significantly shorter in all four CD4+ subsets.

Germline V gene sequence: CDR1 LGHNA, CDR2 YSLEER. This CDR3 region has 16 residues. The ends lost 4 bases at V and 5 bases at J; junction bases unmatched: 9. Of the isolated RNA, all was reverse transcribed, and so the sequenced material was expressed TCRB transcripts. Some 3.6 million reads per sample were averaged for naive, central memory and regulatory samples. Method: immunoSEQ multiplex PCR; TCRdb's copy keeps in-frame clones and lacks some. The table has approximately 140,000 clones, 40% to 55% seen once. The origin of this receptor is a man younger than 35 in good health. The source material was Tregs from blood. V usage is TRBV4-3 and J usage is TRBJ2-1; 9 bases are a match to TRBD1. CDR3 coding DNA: TGCGCCAGCAGCCCCGTACCGGGACAGGGTAACAATGAGCAGTTCTTC. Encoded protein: CASSPVPGQGNNEQFF.